A selection of T cell receptor beta chains follows, all from one sample in a study of shared clonotypes between healthy human individuals. Sequenced by immunoSEQ multiplex PCR; TCRdb stores in-frame clones only, minus some. The repertoire holds roughly 380,000 clones, about 97% seen once, with around 0.29% in the top ten. Material: memory CD8+ T cells sorted from blood. These receptors all stem from a man under 40 in good health. Each CDR3 is given with its conserved first and last residue. D genes are given only for firm matches. The listing skips clone size in some rows; elsewhere it reads once, few, many or a size class.

j_gene: TRBJ2-5
v_gene: TRBV6-1
abundance: NA
d_gene: NA
CDR3aa: CASSVTDQETQYF
CDR3nt: TGTGCCAGCAGTGTGACGGATCAAGAGACCCAGTACTTC

j_gene: TRBJ2-7
v_gene: TRBV2
abundance: NA
d_gene: NA
CDR3aa: CASSLRRGSYEQYF
CDR3nt: TGTGCCAGCAGTCTCAGGAGGGGTTCCTACGAGCAGTACTTC

j_gene: TRBJ2-7
v_gene: TRBV6-5
abundance: NA
d_gene: NA
CDR3aa: CASRQGYEQYF
CDR3nt: TGTGCCAGCAGACAGGGTTACGAGCAGTACTTC

j_gene: TRBJ2-1
v_gene: TRBV6-5
abundance: NA
d_gene: TRBD1
CDR3aa: CASRRGQGASVSQFF
CDR3nt: TGTGCCAGCAGACGGGGACAGGGGGCGTCAGTTTCGCAGTTCTTC

j_gene: TRBJ2-1
v_gene: TRBV7-2
abundance: NA
d_gene: TRBD2
CDR3aa: CASSFSGLAGGPNEQFF
CDR3nt: TGTGCCAGCAGCTTCTCAGGACTAGCGGGAGGGCCCAATGAGCAGTTCTTC

j_gene: TRBJ2-7
v_gene: TRBV28
abundance: NA
d_gene: NA
CDR3aa: CASSWVQGPYEQYF
CDR3nt: TGTGCCAGCAGTTGGGTACAGGGACCCTACGAGCAGTACTTC

j_gene: TRBJ2-7
v_gene: TRBV4-2
abundance: NA
d_gene: NA
CDR3aa: CASSQDWGWSRGYEQYF
CDR3nt: TGTGCCAGCAGCCAAGATTGGGGATGGTCGCGGGGCTACGAGCAGTACTTC

j_gene: TRBJ1-2
v_gene: TRBV28
abundance: NA
d_gene: TRBD1
CDR3aa: CASSFRTGKGYTF
CDR3nt: TGTGCCAGCAGTTTTCGGACAGGGAAAGGCTACACCTTC

j_gene: TRBJ1-1
v_gene: TRBV21-1
abundance: NA
d_gene: NA
CDR3aa: CASSTGGVNTEAFF
CDR3nt: TGTGCCAGCAGCACGGGGGGGGTGAACACTGAAGCTTTCTTT

j_gene: TRBJ2-1
v_gene: TRBV21-1
abundance: NA
d_gene: NA
CDR3aa: CASSKDFFIYNEQFF
CDR3nt: TGTGCCAGCAGCAAGGACTTTTTTATCTACAATGAGCAGTTCTTC

j_gene: TRBJ2-1
v_gene: TRBV27
abundance: NA
d_gene: NA
CDR3aa: CASSFPRERNDEQFF
CDR3nt: TGTGCCAGCAGTTTTCCCCGGGAACGGAACGATGAGCAGTTCTTC

j_gene: TRBJ2-4
v_gene: TRBV6-5
abundance: once
d_gene: TRBD2
CDR3aa: CASSSDSLAGGNIQYF
CDR3nt: TGTGCCAGCAGTTCGGATTCACTAGCGGGGGGAAACATTCAGTACTTC

j_gene: TRBJ2-6
v_gene: TRBV4-2
abundance: NA
d_gene: NA
CDR3aa: CASGTLSSGANVLTF
CDR3nt: TGTGCCAGTGGGACCCTTAGCTCTGGGGCCAACGTCCTGACTTTC

j_gene: TRBJ1-2
v_gene: TRBV18
abundance: NA
d_gene: NA
CDR3aa: CASSPRDSPGGYTF
CDR3nt: TGTGCCAGCTCACCCCGCGACAGTCCGGGTGGCTACACCTTC

j_gene: TRBJ1-1
v_gene: TRBV18
abundance: once
d_gene: TRBD1
CDR3aa: CASSPIDRGTEAFF
CDR3nt: TGTGCCAGCTCACCAATAGACAGGGGCACTGAAGCTTTCTTT

j_gene: TRBJ2-1
v_gene: TRBV19
abundance: NA
d_gene: TRBD2
CDR3aa: CASSTLLAGTTYNEQFF
CDR3nt: TGTGCCAGTAGTACCCTCCTAGCGGGAACCACTTACAATGAGCAGTTCTTC

j_gene: TRBJ2-7
v_gene: TRBV27
abundance: NA
d_gene: NA
CDR3aa: CASSLTPTSRSHEQYF
CDR3nt: TGTGCCAGCAGTTTAACCCCGACTAGTCGTTCCCACGAGCAGTACTTC

j_gene: TRBJ1-5
v_gene: TRBV2
abundance: NA
d_gene: TRBD1
CDR3aa: CASSARTGKQPQHF
CDR3nt: TGTGCCAGCAGTGCAAGGACAGGGAAGCAGCCCCAGCATTTT